The 2 T cell receptor beta chains below come from one sample, sequenced in a study of shared clonotypes between healthy human individuals. Sequenced by immunoSEQ multiplex PCR; TCRdb stores in-frame clones only, minus some. The sample shows 2 million to 2.5 million clones, approximately 95% of them seen only once. Source material: naive CD4+ T cells from PBMCs. Described subset: CD45RA+ positively selected. Source of these receptors: a man between 18 and 29 years old in good health. Some clones in this sample may be carry-over from other donors' samples.

J is TRBJ2-7 and V is TRBV29-1, with a tentative D call TRBD2 (5 bases). V lost 6 bases and J 1 base, leaving 10 bases between the germline ends. The CDR3 contains 12 residues. Germline-derived CDR1 and CDR2 are SQVTM and ANQGSEA. The CDR3 DNA reads as TGCAGCGTACAGCGGCAATCCTACGAGCAGTACTTC. It specifies CSVQRQSYEQYF.

As concerns this clone: The same CDR3 can be traced to other DNA sequences in this sample. The rearrangement joins TRBV6-4 to TRBJ2-3, with D maybe TRBD2 (5 bases). The CDR3 spans 14 residues. The germline gives CDR1 MRHNA, CDR2 SNTAGT. The germline V and J ends were trimmed by 0 bases and 3 bases, with 7 bases remaining between them. For the CDR3, the DNA is TGTGCCAGCAGTGACTCGGGCGGGACAGATACGCAGTATTTT. Translated, it gives CASSDSGGTDTQYF.